This T cell receptor (beta chain) was identified in a study of early T cells in non-severe SARS-CoV-2 infection. Study as a whole: Whole-blood bulk RNA, unsorted, was sequenced, and chains were unpaired.

The CDR3 contains 15 residues. The ends lost 5 bases at V and 2 bases at J; junction bases unmatched: 7. This clonotype was picked up a small number of times. Unique molecular identifiers tagged individual cDNA molecules. TCRdb re-derived calls from the 5' RACE reads in MiXCR, one entry per CDR3 protein. The repertoire includes 50,000 to 75,000 distinct CDR3 sequences, almost 9% of them detected once, and roughly an eighth sits in the top ten. The specimen comprised whole blood, sampled at baseline. This TCR derives from an adult who was a healthcare worker with PCR-confirmed SARS-CoV-2 infection or an uninfected control (not recorded which). The V and J genes are TRBV12-3 or TRBV12-4 and TRBJ2-7; 9 positions agree with TRBD1. In DNA form, the CDR3 reads TGTGCCAGCAGTGCAGGGGGACAGGGTACCTACGAGCAGTACTTC. Its protein is CASSAGGQGTYEQYF.